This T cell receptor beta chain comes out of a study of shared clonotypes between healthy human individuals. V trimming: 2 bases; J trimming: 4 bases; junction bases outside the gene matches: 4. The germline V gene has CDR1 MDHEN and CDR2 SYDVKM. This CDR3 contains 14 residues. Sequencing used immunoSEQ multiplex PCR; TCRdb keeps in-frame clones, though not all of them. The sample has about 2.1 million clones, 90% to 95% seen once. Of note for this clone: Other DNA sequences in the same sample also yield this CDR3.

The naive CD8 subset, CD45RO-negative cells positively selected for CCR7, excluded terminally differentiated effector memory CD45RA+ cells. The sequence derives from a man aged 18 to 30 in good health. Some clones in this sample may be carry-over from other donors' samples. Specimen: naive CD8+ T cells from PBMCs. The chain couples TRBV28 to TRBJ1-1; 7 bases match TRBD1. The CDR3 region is CASSLGQGGTEAFF. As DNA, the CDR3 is TGTGCCAGCAGTTTAGGGCAGGGGGGCACTGAAGCTTTCTTT.